The rows below give T cell receptor beta chains drawn from one sample of a study of shared clonotypes between healthy human individuals. The method was immunoSEQ multiplex PCR; TCRdb's version includes in-frame clones alone and lacks a portion of them. This sample has fewer than 2.5 million clones; approximately 94% occur once, and the top ten carry 0.35% to 0.45%. The sample was naive CD4+ T cells from PBMCs. The origin of the receptors is a man between 18 and 29 years old in good health. Some clones in this sample may be carry-over from other donors' samples. Each CDR3 is given with its conserved first and last residue. A D gene is named only where the DNA matches it firmly. Clone size is shown for a subset of rows, as once, few, many or a class of expanded clone.

D: TRBD1; J: TRBJ1-5; V: TRBV19; size: NA; CDR3: CASRGQHNQPQHF; DNA: TGTGCCAGTAGGGGACAGCACAATCAGCCCCAGCATTTT
D: TRBD2; J: TRBJ2-7; V: TRBV11-2; size: NA; CDR3: CASSQRLAGTYEQYF; DNA: TGTGCCAGCAGCCAAAGACTAGCGGGAACGTACGAGCAGTACTTC
D: NA; J: TRBJ1-4; V: TRBV19; size: NA; CDR3: CASRTDPAEAKLFF; DNA: TGTGCCAGTAGGACAGATCCAGCGGAGGCAAAACTGTTTTTT
D: NA; J: TRBJ2-2; V: TRBV6-6; size: NA; CDR3: CASSAAGSGNTGELFF; DNA: TGTGCCAGCAGTGCCGCAGGGTCGGGGAACACCGGGGAGCTGTTTTTT
D: NA; J: TRBJ2-7; V: TRBV5-1; size: NA; CDR3: CASSLVDGIGGYEQYF; DNA: TGCGCCAGCAGCTTGGTCGACGGTATAGGGGGCTACGAGCAGTACTTC
D: TRBD1; J: TRBJ1-1; V: TRBV9; size: NA; CDR3: CASSETGTGGSEAFF; DNA: TGTGCCAGCAGCGAAACCGGGACAGGGGGATCTGAAGCTTTCTTT
D: NA; J: TRBJ2-1; V: TRBV6-4; size: NA; CDR3: CARGKGGNEQFF; DNA: TGTGCCAGGGGGAAGGGGGGGAATGAGCAGTTCTTC
D: NA; J: TRBJ1-4; V: TRBV2; size: NA; CDR3: CASSEAFVGLFF; DNA: TGTGCCAGCAGTGAAGCCTTCGTGGGGTTGTTTTTT
D: NA; J: TRBJ2-7; V: TRBV7-8; size: once; CDR3: CASSSRQRTLAYEQYF; DNA: TGTGCCAGCAGCTCCCGCCAGCGGACGTTGGCCTACGAGCAGTACTTC
D: NA; J: TRBJ2-7; V: TRBV1; size: NA; CDR3: CTSSQDLLGLAGIYEQYF; DNA: TGCACCAGCAGCCAAGATCTTCTAGGACTAGCGGGAATCTACGAGCAGTACTTC
D: NA; J: TRBJ2-3; V: TRBV15; size: NA; CDR3: CATSRKGSTDTQYF; DNA: TGTGCCACCAGCAGAAAGGGTAGCACAGATACGCAGTATTTT
D: NA; J: TRBJ2-5; V: TRBV7-7; size: NA; CDR3: CASSPGTETQYF; DNA: TGTGCCAGCAGCCCCGGAACGGAGACCCAGTACTTC
D: TRBD2; J: TRBJ2-7; V: TRBV7-2; size: once; CDR3: CASNRELAGSAEQYF; DNA: TGTGCCAGCAATCGAGAGCTAGCGGGGTCCGCCGAGCAGTACTTC
D: NA; J: TRBJ1-2; V: TRBV28; size: once; CDR3: CASILSGTQEGYTF; DNA: TGTGCCAGCATCCTCAGCGGGACCCAGGAAGGCTACACCTTC
D: NA; J: TRBJ2-1; V: TRBV6-6; size: NA; CDR3: CASSDRTSLEQFF; DNA: TGTGCCAGCAGTGACCGAACTAGTTTGGAGCAGTTCTTC
D: NA; J: TRBJ1-1; V: TRBV30; size: NA; CDR3: CAWSVWGARNTEAFF; DNA: TGTGCCTGGAGTGTATGGGGGGCGCGGAACACTGAAGCTTTCTTT
D: TRBD2; J: TRBJ2-7; V: TRBV30; size: NA; CDR3: CAWRPGLAGPSYEQYF; DNA: TGTGCCTGGAGGCCGGGGCTAGCGGGTCCCTCCTACGAGCAGTACTTC
D: TRBD1; J: TRBJ1-1; V: TRBV27; size: NA; CDR3: CASSSPTGSSTEAFF; DNA: TGTGCCAGCAGTTCCCCGACAGGGTCTAGCACTGAAGCTTTCTTT
D: NA; J: TRBJ1-5; V: TRBV9; size: NA; CDR3: CASSVARGGGNQPQHF; DNA: TGTGCCAGCAGCGTAGCTAGGGGCGGGGGCAATCAGCCCCAGCATTTT
D: NA; J: TRBJ2-5; V: TRBV11-2; size: NA; CDR3: CASSLGSPQETQYF; DNA: TGTGCCAGCAGCTTAGGGAGTCCTCAAGAGACCCAGTACTTC
D: NA; J: TRBJ2-7; V: TRBV4-1; size: few; CDR3: CASSQARGEQYF; DNA: TGCGCCAGCAGCCAAGCTAGGGGGGAGCAGTACTTC
D: NA; J: TRBJ2-2; V: TRBV15; size: NA; CDR3: CATSPSGTREELFF; DNA: TGTGCCACCAGTCCCTCGGGGACCCGAGAGGAGCTGTTTTTT
D: NA; J: TRBJ2-7; V: TRBV29-1; size: NA; CDR3: CSAAVHGEQYF; DNA: TGCAGCGCCGCGGTACACGGGGAGCAGTACTTC
D: TRBD2; J: TRBJ2-7; V: TRBV28; size: NA; CDR3: CASSLLNPGLAIDEQYF; DNA: TGTGCCAGCAGTTTACTAAACCCCGGACTAGCGATTGACGAGCAGTACTTC
D: NA; J: TRBJ1-1; V: TRBV29-1; size: few; CDR3: CSVAQEEAFF; DNA: TGCAGCGTTGCGCAAGAAGAAGCTTTCTTT
D: TRBD1; J: TRBJ2-7; V: TRBV18; size: NA; CDR3: CASSDRDRAYEQYF; DNA: TGTGCCAGCTCAGACCGGGACAGGGCCTACGAGCAGTACTTC
D: NA; J: TRBJ2-6; V: TRBV9; size: NA; CDR3: CASTKDSGANVLTF; DNA: TGTGCCAGCACCAAAGACTCCGGGGCCAACGTCCTGACTTTC
D: TRBD2; J: TRBJ2-3; V: TRBV4-1; size: NA; CDR3: CASSRKTGTSEADTQYF; DNA: TGCGCCAGCAGCCGAAAAACCGGGACTAGCGAGGCAGATACGCAGTATTTT
D: NA; J: TRBJ2-7; V: TRBV10-3; size: once; CDR3: CAISESGTSNYDLGYEQYF; DNA: TGTGCCATCAGTGAGTCGGGGACCTCCAATTACGACTTAGGCTACGAGCAGTACTTC
D: TRBD2; J: TRBJ2-1; V: TRBV29-1; size: NA; CDR3: CSVRKGLAGGLNEQFF; DNA: TGCAGCGTTCGCAAGGGACTAGCGGGGGGGCTCAATGAGCAGTTCTTC
D: NA; J: TRBJ1-2; V: TRBV27; size: NA; CDR3: CASSSRASGAGYTF; DNA: TGTGCCAGCAGTTCCCGGGCTTCCGGGGCTGGCTACACCTTC
D: NA; J: TRBJ2-3; V: TRBV5-1; size: NA; CDR3: CASSFFSGSQGDTQYF; DNA: TGCGCCAGCAGCTTTTTTTCCGGGTCTCAAGGAGATACGCAGTATTTT
D: NA; J: TRBJ1-5; V: TRBV28; size: NA; CDR3: CASSLGGSGGNQPQHF; DNA: TGTGCCAGCAGTTTAGGGGGGTCTGGAGGCAATCAGCCCCAGCATTTT
D: NA; J: TRBJ2-1; V: TRBV7-3; size: NA; CDR3: CASSPLGGVLWNEQFF; DNA: TGTGCCAGCAGCCCCCTCGGGGGAGTGTTATGGAATGAGCAGTTCTTC
D: NA; J: TRBJ2-3; V: TRBV10-3; size: NA; CDR3: CAISPRGTDTQYF; DNA: TGTGCCATCAGTCCGAGGGGGACGGATACGCAGTATTTT
D: NA; J: TRBJ2-5; V: TRBV7-2; size: NA; CDR3: CASTYRGGGETQYF; DNA: TGTGCCAGCACCTACAGGGGGGGAGGAGAGACCCAGTACTTC
D: NA; J: TRBJ2-6; V: TRBV28; size: NA; CDR3: CASSSPFHGANVLTF; DNA: TGTGCCAGCAGTTCTCCGTTCCACGGGGCCAACGTCCTGACTTTC
D: NA; J: TRBJ2-1; V: TRBV2; size: NA; CDR3: CASSPGPLLEQFF; DNA: TGTGCCAGCAGTCCCGGTCCATTGCTTGAGCAGTTCTTC
D: TRBD1; J: TRBJ2-7; V: TRBV7-8; size: NA; CDR3: CASLSGTGANRYSYEQYF; DNA: TGTGCCAGCCTTTCCGGGACAGGGGCCAATCGGTACTCCTACGAGCAGTACTTC
D: NA; J: TRBJ1-5; V: TRBV19; size: few; CDR3: CASTIGNQPQHF; DNA: TGTGCCAGCACAATCGGCAATCAGCCCCAGCATTTT
D: NA; J: TRBJ2-1; V: TRBV6-4; size: NA; CDR3: CASSDQGDLNEQFF; DNA: TGTGCCAGCAGTGACCAGGGAGATCTTAATGAGCAGTTCTTC
D: TRBD1; J: TRBJ1-3; V: TRBV9; size: NA; CDR3: CASSEGPGTGVNSGNTIYF; DNA: TGTGCCAGCAGCGAGGGTCCCGGGACAGGGGTTAACTCTGGAAACACCATATATTTT
D: TRBD1; J: TRBJ2-7; V: TRBV7-2; size: once; CDR3: CASSLGFDRVYEQYF; DNA: TGTGCCAGCAGCTTAGGGTTCGACAGGGTGTACGAGCAGTACTTC
D: NA; J: TRBJ2-4; V: TRBV21-1; size: NA; CDR3: CASTSTEGHPNIQYF; DNA: TGTGCCAGCACCTCGACAGAAGGCCACCCAAACATTCAGTACTTC
D: NA; J: TRBJ2-7; V: TRBV7-2; size: NA; CDR3: CASSLVGGGTYEQYF; DNA: TGTGCCAGCAGCTTAGTGGGGGGAGGAACCTACGAGCAGTACTTC
D: NA; J: TRBJ2-3; V: TRBV5-8; size: NA; CDR3: CASSLGQVTDTQYF; DNA: TGTGCCAGCAGCTTGGGGCAGGTGACAGATACGCAGTATTTT
D: NA; J: TRBJ2-7; V: TRBV5-1; size: once; CDR3: CASSFDGTPTYEQYF; DNA: TGCGCCAGCAGCTTCGACGGGACTCCGACCTACGAGCAGTACTTC
D: TRBD1; J: TRBJ1-6; V: TRBV30; size: once; CDR3: CAWSVGQGHNSPLHF; DNA: TGTGCCTGGAGTGTCGGACAGGGTCATAATTCACCCCTCCACTTT
D: NA; J: TRBJ1-1; V: TRBV7-2; size: NA; CDR3: CASSPAAEAFF; DNA: TGTGCCAGCAGCCCAGCAGCAGAAGCTTTCTTT
D: NA; J: TRBJ2-3; V: TRBV5-4; size: NA; CDR3: CASTYAGAITDTQYF; DNA: TGTGCCAGCACCTACGCAGGGGCGATTACAGATACGCAGTATTTT